These 5 T cell receptor beta chains originate from one sample sequenced in a study of identical twins. A single record per CDR3 protein comes from TCRdb applying MiXCR to the 5' RACE reads. This table has 400,000 or so distinct CDR3 sequences, roughly 9% appearing once. Source material: naive T cells sorted from blood. All receptors derive from a woman in her forties or fifties in good health.

The chain joins TRBV12-3 or TRBV12-4 to TRBJ2-2; 11 nucleotides align to TRBD2. V lost 3 bases to trimming and J lost 6 bases; unmatched junction nucleotides: 0. The length of the CDR3 is 14 residues. Here the CDR3 reads CASSFSGRAGELFF. CDR3 nucleotides: TGTGCCAGCAGTTTTAGCGGGAGGGCCGGGGAGCTGTTTTTT.

In its sample, this clonotype was seen a few times. The chain recombines TRBV20-1 with TRBJ2-5, with D unresolved. The CDR3 has 16 residues. Looked up from germline, CDR1 is DFQATT and CDR2 is SNEGSKA (reference sequence). V gave up 0 bases and J gave up 4 bases, with 18 bases separating them. This chain's CDR3 is CSARDMAEPSRETQYF. As DNA, the CDR3 is TGCAGTGCTAGAGATATGGCAGAACCAAGTCGAGAGACCCAGTACTTC.

The J gene is TRBJ2-1, the V gene TRBV24-1; 9 bases align to TRBD1. V was clipped by 9 bases and J by 6 bases; unmatched bases: 5. Germline CDR1 is KGHDR and CDR2 is SFDVKD. The CDR3 consists of 13 residues. CDR3 sequence reads: CATDRGRGNEQFF. The CDR3 coding sequence is TGTGCCACCGACAGGGGGAGAGGCAATGAGCAGTTCTTC.

The rearrangement uses TRBV5-6 and TRBJ2-7, with D perhaps TRBD1 (6 bases). V gave up 0 bases and J gave up 3 bases, with 16 bases separating them. The CDR3 totals 16 residues. Germline loops: CDR1 SGHDT, CDR2 YYEEEE. The DNA of the CDR3 is TGTGCCAGCAGCTTGGGTCCACAGGGTCCCGACTACGAGCAGTACTTC. Protein product: CASSLGPQGPDYEQYF.

The chain employs TRBV12-3 or TRBV12-4 and TRBJ2-6, with D unresolved. There are 17 residues in the CDR3. V lost 6 bases and J 3 bases, leaving 18 bases between the germline ends. The chain's CDR3 is CASSPPRRVIGANVLTF. The CDR3 nucleotides read TGTGCCAGCAGCCCGCCCCGTCGGGTTATTGGGGCCAACGTCCTGACTTTC.